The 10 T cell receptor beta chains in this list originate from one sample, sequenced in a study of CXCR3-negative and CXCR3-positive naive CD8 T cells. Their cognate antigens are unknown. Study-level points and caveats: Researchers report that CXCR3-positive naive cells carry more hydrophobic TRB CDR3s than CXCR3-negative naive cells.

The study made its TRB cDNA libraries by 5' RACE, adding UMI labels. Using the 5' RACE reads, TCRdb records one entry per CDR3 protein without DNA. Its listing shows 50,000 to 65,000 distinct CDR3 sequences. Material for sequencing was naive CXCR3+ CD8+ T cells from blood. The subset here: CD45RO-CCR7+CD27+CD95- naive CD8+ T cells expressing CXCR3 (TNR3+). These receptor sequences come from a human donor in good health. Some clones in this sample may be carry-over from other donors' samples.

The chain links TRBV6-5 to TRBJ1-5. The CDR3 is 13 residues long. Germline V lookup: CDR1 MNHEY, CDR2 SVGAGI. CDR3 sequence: CASSPSLDQPQHF.

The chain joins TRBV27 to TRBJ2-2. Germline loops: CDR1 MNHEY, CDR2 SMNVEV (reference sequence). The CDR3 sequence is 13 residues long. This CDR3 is CASSFPNTGELFF.

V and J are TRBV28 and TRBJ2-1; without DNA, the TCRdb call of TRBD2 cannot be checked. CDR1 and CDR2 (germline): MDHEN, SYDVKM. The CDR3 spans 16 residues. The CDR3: CASSLTSGGRHNEQFF. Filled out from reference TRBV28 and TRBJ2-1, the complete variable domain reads DVKVTQSSRYLVKRTGEKVFLECVQDMDHENMFWYRQDPGLGLRLIYFSYDVKMKEKGDIPEGYSVSREKKERFSLILESASTNQTSMYLCASSLTSGGRHNEQFFGPGTRLTVL.

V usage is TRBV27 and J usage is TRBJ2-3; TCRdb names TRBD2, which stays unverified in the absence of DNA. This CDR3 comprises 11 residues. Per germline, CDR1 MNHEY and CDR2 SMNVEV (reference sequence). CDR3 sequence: CASKEGDTQYF.

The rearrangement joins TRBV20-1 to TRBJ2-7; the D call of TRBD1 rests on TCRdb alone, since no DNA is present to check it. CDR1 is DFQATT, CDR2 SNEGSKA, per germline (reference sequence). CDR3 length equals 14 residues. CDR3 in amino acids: CSAPRDRSVYEQYF.

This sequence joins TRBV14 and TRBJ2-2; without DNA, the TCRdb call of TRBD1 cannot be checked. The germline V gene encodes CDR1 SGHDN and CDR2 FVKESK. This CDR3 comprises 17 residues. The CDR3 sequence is CASSQDLGTAHTGELFF.

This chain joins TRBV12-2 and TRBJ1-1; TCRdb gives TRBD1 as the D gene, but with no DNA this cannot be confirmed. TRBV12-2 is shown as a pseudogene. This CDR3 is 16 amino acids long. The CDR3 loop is CASRPDGPFENTEAFF.

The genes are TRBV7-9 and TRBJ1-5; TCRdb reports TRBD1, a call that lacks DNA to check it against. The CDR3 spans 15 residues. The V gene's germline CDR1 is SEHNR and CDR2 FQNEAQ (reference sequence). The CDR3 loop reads CASSPFTGSDQPQHF.

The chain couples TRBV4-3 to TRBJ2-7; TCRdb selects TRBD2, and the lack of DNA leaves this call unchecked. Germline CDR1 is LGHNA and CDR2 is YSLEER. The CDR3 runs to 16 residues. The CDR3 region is CASSQDSGDVTYEQYF.

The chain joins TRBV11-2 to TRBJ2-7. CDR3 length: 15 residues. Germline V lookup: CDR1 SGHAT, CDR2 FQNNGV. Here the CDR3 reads CASSLAPVSSYEQYF.